These T cell receptor beta chains were read from a single sample in a study of control samples from healthy donors and cancer patients. This table comes from immunoSEQ multiplex PCR, and its TCRdb copy is limited to in-frame clones, with some not included. The profile shows more than 20,000 clones, about 80% of them singletons. The sample taken for sequencing was PBMCs. These receptor sequences come from a man in his sixties with head and neck cancer. The conserved cysteine and the conserved F or W are not part of the CDR3 here. Fields, in order: J gene, V gene, CDR3 protein.

J gene: TRBJ2-2; V gene: TRBV9; CDR3 protein: ASSVVAGANTGELF
J gene: TRBJ2-6; V gene: TRBV14; CDR3 protein: ASSLRESGANVLT
J gene: TRBJ1-1; V gene: TRBV7-6; CDR3 protein: ASSWTQNTEAF
J gene: TRBJ2-7; V gene: TRBV6-5; CDR3 protein: ASSISRGSYEQY
J gene: TRBJ1-1; V gene: TRBV9; CDR3 protein: ASSVLTGTPNTEAF
J gene: TRBJ2-3; V gene: TRBV2; CDR3 protein: ASSVREGGTDTQY
J gene: TRBJ2-7; V gene: TRBV4-2; CDR3 protein: ASSPSSGATPYEQY
J gene: TRBJ1-2; V gene: TRBV11-3; CDR3 protein: ASSKGIGGYT
J gene: TRBJ1-6; V gene: TRBV5-1; CDR3 protein: ASSLGQGHNSPLH
J gene: TRBJ1-5; V gene: TRBV24-1; CDR3 protein: ATSENSLSNQPQH
J gene: TRBJ2-7; V gene: TRBV4-3; CDR3 protein: ASSQGKERTYEQY
J gene: TRBJ2-7; V gene: TRBV29-1; CDR3 protein: SVTTGGHEQY
J gene: TRBJ2-5; V gene: TRBV3-1/TRBV3-2; CDR3 protein: ASSQGTGPRGTQY
J gene: TRBJ2-3; V gene: TRBV18; CDR3 protein: ASSPGTSGRRGTDTQY
J gene: TRBJ2-7; V gene: TRBV19; CDR3 protein: ASKPGHRSDYEQY
J gene: TRBJ2-2; V gene: TRBV19; CDR3 protein: ASTPRNRANTGELF
J gene: TRBJ1-6; V gene: TRBV30; CDR3 protein: AWTPGRGRSPLH
J gene: TRBJ2-3; V gene: TRBV2; CDR3 protein: ASSELEDTQY
J gene: TRBJ2-1; V gene: TRBV19; CDR3 protein: ASSIDPSGGGQF
J gene: TRBJ1-6; V gene: TRBV27; CDR3 protein: ASTSSQGGLGSPLH
J gene: TRBJ1-5; V gene: TRBV7-9; CDR3 protein: ASSRSNQPQH